Following are 24 T cell receptor beta chains from one sample sequenced in a study of blood T cells in healthy people across ages. Alongside a J-beta primer mix, a sample-barcoded 5' primer served in a second PCR lasting about 7 to 11 cycles. TCRdb passed the 5' RACE reads through MiXCR, listing each CDR3 protein once. The sample has about 640,000 distinct CDR3 sequences; roughly 58% are singletons. Input material: blood. The receptors were gathered from a man in his sixties in good health.

V usage is TRBV6-5 and J usage is TRBJ2-7, with D perhaps assigned TRBD1 or TRBD2 (5 bases each). CDR1 and CDR2 from the germline V gene are MNHEY and SVGAGI. The CDR3 is made up of 14 amino acids. The V and J ends lost 0 bases and 2 bases respectively, with 8 bases between them. The CDR3 sequence is CASSYSGVTYEQYF. CDR3 DNA: TGTGCCAGCAGTTACTCGGGGGTCACCTACGAGCAGTACTTC.

A single count supports this clonotype. The genes are TRBV4-2 and TRBJ2-3; tentatively, D is TRBD1 or TRBD2 (6 bases each). With 1 base removed from V and 6 bases from J, the gap between germline ends came to 14 bases. The CDR3 runs to 15 residues. Germline assignment: CDR1 LGHNA and CDR2 YNFKEQ. CDR3 region: CASSQAGQGRDTQYF. The CDR3 DNA sequence: TGTGCCAGCAGCCAAGCTGGGCAGGGGAGGGATACGCAGTATTTT.

In nucleotides, the CDR3 is TGCGCCAGCAGCGACCGGGACCTTGGGATTTCCTACAATGAGCAGTTCTTC. Translation gives CASSDRDLGISYNEQFF. The chain employs TRBV4-1 and TRBJ2-1; TRBD1 or TRBD2 may be the D gene (5 bases each). Per the germline V gene, CDR1 is MGHRA and CDR2 is YSYEKL. The CDR3 has 17 amino acids. Trimming removed 5 bases from V and 1 base from J, with 18 bases in between.

This chain joins TRBV20-1 and TRBJ2-3; a weak D match, TRBD2 (5 bases). Germline V lookup: CDR1 DFQATT, CDR2 SNEGSKA (reference sequence). The CDR3 loop spans 14 amino acids. Trimming removed 6 bases from V and 4 bases from J, with 17 bases in between. Written as DNA, the CDR3 is TGCAGTGCCCGTCAACTAGAAACGGCAGATACGCAGTATTTT. It yields the protein CSARQLETADTQYF.

As to this clonotype: One end of the junction varies from germline; a read error may be responsible. The rearrangement joins TRBV15 to TRBJ2-3, with 7 bases aligning to TRBD2. CDR1 is LNHNV and CDR2 is YYDKDF in the germline V gene (reference sequence). CDR3 length equals 15 residues. CDR3 sequence (DNA): TGTGCCGCCAGCAGACCCAGCGGGAACACAGATACGCAGTATTTT. Translation gives CAASRPSGNTDTQYF.

The V gene is TRBV5-6, the J gene TRBJ1-2, with TRBD1 matching 9 bases. With 4 bases clipped from V and 5 bases from J, the junction kept 6 bases outside the gene matches. The CDR3 contains 14 residues. The germline CDR1 and CDR2 sequences are SGHDT and YYEEEE. This CDR3 reads CASSTPGTGYGYTF. The CDR3 DNA follows: TGTGCCAGCAGCACCCCCGGGACAGGGTATGGCTACACCTTC. The full variable domain, with the rest looked up from reference TRBV5-6 and TRBJ1-2, is DAGVTQSPTHLIKTRGQQVTLRCSPKSGHDTVSWYQQALGQGPQFIFQYYEEEERQRGNFPDRFSGHQFPNYSSELNVNALLLGDSALYLCASSTPGTGYGYTFGSGTRLTVV.

In DNA form, the CDR3 reads TGTGCCAGCAGCGCCTTCGGGACTAGCGGGAACCAAGAGACCCAGTTCTTC. This sequence encodes CASSAFGTSGNQETQFF. The chain uses TRBV9 and TRBJ2-5; 13 nucleotides agree with TRBD2. Judging by the DNA end, TRBJ2-1 fits better; the J call may be wrong. From germline, CDR1 is SGDLS and CDR2 YYNGEE. This CDR3 has 17 residues.

This chain joins TRBV5-1 and TRBJ1-4; D ambiguous. The CDR3 is 13 residues long. CDR1 is SGHRS, CDR2 YFSETQ, per germline. V lost 0 bases to trimming and J lost 8 bases, with 8 bases between them. CDR3 DNA sequence: TGCGCCAGCAGCTTGGCCATGAGGGAAAAACTGTTTTTT. This translates into CASSLAMREKLFF.

Points on this clonotype: A read error may produce the germline difference seen at one junction end. This chain links TRBV18 with TRBJ1-1, with D possibly matching TRBD1 (5 bases). Germline V CDR1 and CDR2: KGHSH, LQKENI. This CDR3 spans 14 amino acids. The DNA of the CDR3 is TGCGCCAGCTCTAGGGGAGGAGGAGACACTGAAGCTTTCTTT. Encoded protein: CASSRGGGDTEAFF.

V usage is TRBV5-1 and J usage is TRBJ2-7; D is ambiguous. Germline V gene sequence: CDR1 SGHRS, CDR2 YFSETQ. The CDR3 runs 14 residues. Between the trimmed V and J ends, which lost 0 bases and 1 base, there was a span of 8 bases. CDR3 DNA sequence: TGCGCCAGCAGCTTGGATCCAGAGTCCTACGAGCAGTACTTC. Protein product: CASSLDPESYEQYF.

This clonotype was seen more than once but under ten times. The chain uses TRBV6-2 or TRBV6-3 and TRBJ2-1; D might be TRBD1 or TRBD2, each matching 6 bases. V lost 2 bases and J lost 4, with 12 bases in between. CDR3 length: 15 amino acids. CDR1 is MNHEY and CDR2 is SVGEGT in the germline V gene. The CDR3 DNA reads as TGTGCCAGCAGTTACGACGGGGGCCGGTACAATGAGCAGTTCTTC. This codes for CASSYDGGRYNEQFF.

This sequence joins TRBV27 and TRBJ2-1; 7 nucleotides line up with TRBD1. Per germline, CDR1 MNHEY and CDR2 SMNVEV (reference sequence). V shed 5 bases, J shed 4 bases, and the junction held 8 bases outside the gene matches. The CDR3 is 15 amino acids. CDR3 nucleotide sequence: TGTGCCAGCAGTGATACAGGGGTAAGGTACAATGAGCAGTTCTTC. Translating gives CASSDTGVRYNEQFF.

This clonotype came up a few times. This chain uses TRBV5-5 with TRBJ2-4; D unresolved. The J call may be mistaken, given a closer DNA end match to TRBJ2-5. There are 15 residues in the CDR3. Germline values: CDR1 SGHKS, CDR2 YYEKEE (reference sequence). In DNA, the CDR3 is TGTGCCAGCAGCTTCGGACCTCAACGTGGGGAGACCCAGTACTTC. As protein: CASSFGPQRGETQYF.

The chain employs TRBV25-1 and TRBJ2-1; 11 bases match TRBD2. V shed 8 bases and J 8 bases; nucleotides not matched to a gene: 8. This CDR3 has 14 residues. Germline V lookup: CDR1 MGHDK, CDR2 SYGVNS. The CDR3 DNA reads TGTGCCAGCGGGGGGACTAGCGGTTTGGATGAGCAGTTCTTC. Its translation is CASGGTSGLDEQFF.

This chain uses TRBV4-1 with TRBJ2-5; a weak D match, TRBD2 (6 bases). The CDR3 length is 14 residues. V lost 5 bases to trimming and J lost 0 bases, with 10 bases between them. Per the germline V gene, CDR1 is MGHRA and CDR2 is YSYEKL. The CDR3 region has the DNA TGCGCCAGCAGCATTCTAGCGTACCAAGAGACCCAGTACTTC. The encoded protein is CASSILAYQETQYF.

As to this clonotype: A much larger clone lies a single base off, so this may be a read error. The chain is built from TRBV28 and TRBJ1-2; 7 positions agree with TRBD1. CDR1 is MDHEN, CDR2 SYDVKM, per germline. The CDR3 is 14 amino acids. This CDR3 reads CASSPPGQNYGHTF. CDR3 in DNA: TGTGCCAGCAGTCCCCCGGGACAGAACTATGGCCACACCTTC.

V is TRBV13 and J is TRBJ2-7; TRBD2 is a possible D gene (6 bases). This CDR3 has 13 amino acids. Between the trimmed V and J ends, which lost 2 bases and 6 bases, there was a span of 11 bases. The V gene's germline CDR1 is PRHDT and CDR2 FYEKMQ (reference sequence). The CDR3 loop is CASSLKGGVEQYF. The DNA for the CDR3 is TGTGCCAGCAGCTTAAAAGGAGGGGTCGAGCAGTACTTC.

This sequence joins TRBV4-1 and TRBJ2-5, with D possibly being TRBD1 or TRBD2 (5 bases each). Trimming took 0 bases from V and 5 from J, leaving 10 bases between them. Germline V gene data show CDR1 as MGHRA and CDR2 as YSYEKL. The CDR3 has 14 amino acids. CDR3 in amino acids: CASSQEWGMETQYF. The CDR3 nucleotides are TGCGCCAGCAGCCAAGAATGGGGGATGGAGACCCAGTACTTC.

The chain carries TRBV4-1 and TRBJ1-1; D gene uncertain. Trimming stripped 0 bases from V and 7 bases from J, with 15 bases between. Germline V gene sequence: CDR1 MGHRA, CDR2 YSYEKL. The CDR3 runs 15 residues. CDR3 protein: CASSQEDRPGSEAFF. CDR3 coding DNA: TGCGCCAGCAGCCAAGAAGATCGACCGGGAAGTGAAGCTTTCTTT.

This chain links TRBV3-1 with TRBJ2-4; D call uncertain. The germline CDR1 and CDR2 sequences are LGHDT and YNNKEL (reference sequence). This CDR3 spans 13 amino acids. Trimming removed 7 bases at V and 3 bases at J, with 10 bases between. The CDR3 region is CASKEEFKNIQYF. The CDR3 coding sequence is TGTGCCAGCAAGGAAGAGTTCAAAAACATTCAGTACTTC. Based on the CDR3 plus reference TRBV3-1 and TRBJ2-4, the full variable domain is DTAVSQTPKYLVTQMGNDKSIKCEQNLGHDTMYWYKQDSKKFLKIMFSYNNKELIINETVPNRFSPKSPDKAHLNLHINSLELGDSAVYFCASKEEFKNIQYFGAGTRLSVL.

The chain employs TRBV20-1 and TRBJ2-5, with a weak D call TRBD2 (7 bases). The DNA end is more similar to TRBJ2-7, so the J call may be wrong. Germline CDR1 and CDR2: DFQATT and SNEGSKA (reference sequence). This CDR3 has 15 residues. The CDR3 sequence is CSARDLSGGPHEQYF. The CDR3 DNA follows: TGCAGTGCTAGAGATCTATCGGGGGGCCCCCACGAGCAGTACTTC.

This sequence joins TRBV3-1 and TRBJ2-3; D gene unclear. Trimming removed 1 base from V and 6 bases from J, with 5 bases in between. This CDR3 spans 12 amino acids. Looked up from germline, CDR1 is LGHDT and CDR2 is YNNKEL (reference sequence). DNA of the CDR3: TGTGCCAGCAGCCAAGTAGGGGATACGCAGTATTTT. Translated, it gives CASSQVGDTQYF.

The V gene is TRBV5-5, the J gene TRBJ2-5, with D perhaps given as TRBD1 or TRBD2 (5 bases each). This CDR3 region has 16 residues. Germline V gene data show CDR1 as SGHKS and CDR2 as YYEKEE (reference sequence). V was cut by 4 bases and J by 0 bases, with 16 bases left in between. The CDR3 reads CASSRTGASYQETQYF. DNA for the CDR3: TGTGCCAGCAGCCGGACCGGGGCCTCGTACCAAGAGACCCAGTACTTC.

In its sample, this clonotype was seen a few times. In DNA form, the CDR3 reads TGCGCCAGCAGCCCTGGGGACGAGGGGAATGAGCAGTTCTTC. Amino acid sequence: CASSPGDEGNEQFF. The genes are TRBV5-1 and TRBJ2-1; either TRBD1 or TRBD2 may supply D (5 bases each). Looked up from germline, CDR1 is SGHRS and CDR2 is YFSETQ. This CDR3 has 14 residues. The V end lost 4 bases, the J end lost 7 bases, and 15 bases lay between the germline ends.